This entry lists 23 T cell receptor beta chains sequenced from one sample in a study of OX40 agonist ivuxolimab in advanced cancers. Here immunoSEQ multiplex PCR was the method, and the copy in TCRdb shows in-frame clones only, minus some. The sample contains tens of thousands of clones, about 93% of which appear only once. The sample consisted of CD4+ or CD8+ T cells sorted from blood, taken in a trial of the OX40 agonist ivuxolimab. The receptors here all came from an adult with an advanced solid tumor such as melanoma, head and neck, liver or kidney cancer.

The chain links TRBV28 to TRBJ2-3; 9 positions agree with TRBD2. This CDR3 has 15 residues. Looked up from germline, CDR1 is MDHEN and CDR2 is SYDVKM. J lost 1 base, V lost 5 bases, and 4 bases had no gene match. The CDR3 loop is CASSLIAGGTDTQYF. The CDR3 DNA reads as TGTGCCAGCAGTCTCATAGCGGGAGGCACAGATACGCAGTATTTT. Complete variable domain (other parts from reference TRBV28 and TRBJ2-3): DVKVTQSSRYLVKRTGEKVFLECVQDMDHENMFWYRQDPGLGLRLIYFSYDVKMKEKGDIPEGYSVSREKKERFSLILESASTNQTSMYLCASSLIAGGTDTQYFGPGTRLTVL.

The rearrangement uses TRBV18 and TRBJ1-5, with a weak D call TRBD1 (6 bases). Germline V gene sequence: CDR1 KGHSH, CDR2 LQKENI. There are 16 residues in the CDR3. V lost 0 bases, J lost 4 bases, and 13 bases lay in between. This CDR3 is CASSPPRTGQNQPQHF. CDR3 coding DNA: TGTGCCAGCTCACCACCGCGAACAGGGCAAAATCAGCCCCAGCATTTT.

The chain is built from TRBV28 and TRBJ2-1, with 8 bases fitting TRBD1. The CDR3 is 14 amino acids. Trimming at V came to 6 bases and at J to 7 bases, leaving 8 bases not matched to a gene. From germline, CDR1 is MDHEN and CDR2 SYDVKM. CDR3 DNA sequence: TGTGCCAGCAGCTCGACAGGGGAGGTAAATGAGCAGTTCTTC. This codes for CASSSTGEVNEQFF.

This sequence joins TRBV15 and TRBJ2-1; tentatively, D is TRBD2 (5 bases). The CDR3 sequence is 15 residues long. Trimming left V 0 bases short and J 9 bases short, with 15 bases between. CDR1 and CDR2 (germline): LNHNV, YYDKDF (reference sequence). This CDR3 is CATSRDTSLAGEQFF. In DNA form, the CDR3 reads TGTGCCACCAGCAGAGATACGAGTTTGGCGGGTGAGCAGTTCTTC.

The rearrangement joins TRBV9 to TRBJ2-4; D remains ambiguous. Trimming took 7 bases from V and 0 from J, leaving 20 bases between them. The length of the CDR3 is 17 residues. From germline, CDR1 is SGDLS and CDR2 YYNGEE. The CDR3 loop reads CASPTTDGRLAKNIQYF. CDR3 nucleotide sequence: TGTGCCAGCCCTACAACAGACGGAAGACTAGCCAAAAACATTCAGTACTTC.

The chain employs TRBV9 and TRBJ2-1; D not resolved. From germline, CDR1 is SGDLS and CDR2 YYNGEE. The V gene lost 0 bases and the J gene lost 7 bases, with 11 bases spanning the gap. The CDR3 contains 14 residues. The CDR3 spells CASSVGGRGNEQFF. The CDR3 DNA follows: TGTGCCAGCAGCGTAGGAGGACGCGGTAATGAGCAGTTCTTC.

The rearrangement joins TRBV7-9 to TRBJ1-4; weak D call: TRBD1 (6 bases). The CDR3 runs to 19 residues. Trimming left V 4 bases short and J 8 bases short, with 29 bases between. The germline gives CDR1 SEHNR, CDR2 FQNEAQ (reference sequence). The CDR3 region is CASSSTGRHLQGRGEKLFF. CDR3 nucleotide sequence: TGTGCCAGCAGCTCAACAGGGCGCCATTTACAGGGTAGGGGAGAAAAACTGTTTTTT.

This chain connects TRBV7-8 to TRBJ2-1; 9 nucleotides agree with TRBD2. Germline V gene data show CDR1 as SGHVS and CDR2 as FQNEAQ. V lost 5 bases, J lost 9 bases, and 17 bases stayed unmatched. The CDR3 has 17 amino acids. The CDR3 loop reads CASSPLAGEARRVEQFF. DNA for the CDR3: TGTGCCAGCAGCCCCTTAGCGGGAGAGGCTAGGAGAGTTGAGCAGTTCTTC.

V is TRBV10-3 and J is TRBJ2-1; no firm D call. CDR1 and CDR2 (germline): ENHRY, SYGVKD. Trimming pared 7 bases from V and 7 bases from J, leaving 14 bases between. This CDR3 spans 13 amino acids. CDR3: CAINRDPENEQFF. CDR3 nucleotides: TGTGCCATCAACCGCGACCCTGAAAATGAGCAGTTCTTC.

For this clone: A junction end diverges from the germline sequence, so it may reflect a read error. V and J are TRBV7-7 and TRBJ2-3, with D uncertain. CDR3 length equals 14 residues. CDR1 and CDR2 (germline): SSHAT, FNYEAQ (reference sequence). As DNA, the CDR3 is TGTGCTAGCAGCTTGGCGGAGAACACAGATACGCAGTATTTT. Translated: CASSLAENTDTQYF.

The CDR3: CASSPGQGSYEQYF. The DNA of the CDR3 is TGTGCCAGCAGTCCCGGACAGGGAAGCTACGAGCAGTACTTC. The V and J genes are TRBV6-6 and TRBJ2-7; 8 bases align to TRBD1. The CDR3 extends over 14 amino acids. The V segment lost 5 bases and the J segment 3 bases; nucleotides outside the gene matches: 6. Germline CDR1 reads MNHNY; CDR2 reads SVGAGI (reference sequence).

The rearrangement joins TRBV19 to TRBJ2-1, with 11 positions matching TRBD2. Germline V gives CDR1 LNHDA, CDR2 SQIVND (reference sequence). V lost 3 bases to trimming and J lost 1 base; unmatched junction nucleotides: 2. The CDR3 runs 16 residues. The CDR3: CASSILAGGSYNEQFF. CDR3 nucleotide sequence: TGTGCCAGTAGTATTCTAGCGGGAGGTTCCTACAATGAGCAGTTCTTC.

The rearrangement joins TRBV6-1 to TRBJ1-5, with D tentatively TRBD1 (6 bases). The length of the CDR3 is 16 residues. Trimming stripped 2 bases from V and 0 bases from J, with 11 bases between. The germline V gene has CDR1 MNHNS and CDR2 SASEGT. The CDR3 bases are TGTGCCAGCAGTGAATCAGGGGATTATAGCAATCAGCCCCAGCATTTT. It specifies CASSESGDYSNQPQHF.

The V gene is TRBV28, the J gene TRBJ2-7; no firm D call. CDR1 and CDR2 (germline): MDHEN, SYDVKM. The V and J ends lost 4 bases and 4 bases respectively, with 11 bases between them. CDR3 length equals 13 residues. CDR3 DNA sequence: TGTGCCAGCAGTTATCCGAAAGGGTACGAGCAGTACTTC. This sequence encodes CASSYPKGYEQYF.

The chain uses TRBV27 and TRBJ2-7, with 7 bases that match TRBD1. There are 14 residues in the CDR3. CDR1 and CDR2 (germline): MNHEY, SMNVEV (reference sequence). V trimming: 6 bases; J trimming: 0 bases; junction bases outside the gene matches: 5. CDR3 nucleotides: TGTGCCAGCAGCACCGGGACAGACTCCTACGAGCAGTACTTC. Amino acids: CASSTGTDSYEQYF.

V and J are TRBV4-3 and TRBJ2-2; weak D call: TRBD1 (6 bases). The V and J ends lost 0 bases and 0 bases respectively, with 8 bases between them. This CDR3 region has 16 residues. The germline gives CDR1 LGHNA, CDR2 YSLEER. CDR3 DNA: TGCGCCAGCAGCCAAGAGGGGACAACGAACACCGGGGAGCTGTTTTTT. Protein sequence: CASSQEGTTNTGELFF.

The CDR3 bases are TGTGCCAGCAGCTTAAGCGGGATGGCGGATACGCAGTATTTT. Its translation: CASSLSGMADTQYF. The chain recombines TRBV7-9 with TRBJ2-3, with TRBD2 matching 7 bases. This CDR3 comprises 14 residues. V trimming: 2 bases; J trimming: 6 bases; junction bases outside the gene matches: 5. CDR1 is SEHNR and CDR2 is FQNEAQ in the germline V gene (reference sequence).

The CDR3 sequence is CASSRWTESMNKLFF. DNA for the CDR3: TGTGCCAGCAGCCGATGGACAGAGAGTATGAATAAACTGTTTTTT. This rearrangement joins TRBV7-7 to TRBJ1-4, with D tentatively TRBD1 (6 bases). Trimming pared 5 bases from V and 11 bases from J, leaving 21 bases between. This CDR3 is 15 amino acids long. Per germline, CDR1 SSHAT and CDR2 FNYEAQ (reference sequence).

In its sample, this clone was seen once. V and J are TRBV28 and TRBJ2-3; 14 nucleotides align to TRBD2. J lost 4 bases, V lost 6 bases, and 18 bases had no gene match. The CDR3 is 20 amino acids. Germline CDR1 MDHEN, CDR2 SYDVKM. Written as DNA, the CDR3 is TGTGCCAGCAGCACCGTAGAAACGCCGGGACTAGCGGGAGAGCCAGATACGCAGTATTTT. Amino acids: CASSTVETPGLAGEPDTQYF.

The J gene is TRBJ2-7, the V gene TRBV13; 9 bases match TRBD2. Germline V gene data show CDR1 as PRHDT and CDR2 as FYEKMQ (reference sequence). After removal of 5 bases from V and 4 bases from J, the junction contained 12 bases not matched to a gene. The CDR3 is made up of 16 amino acids. In nucleotides, the CDR3 is TGTGCCAGCAGCCCTGATCGAGCGGGAGGTGTATACGAGCAGTACTTC. Its translation is CASSPDRAGGVYEQYF.

V and J are TRBV15 and TRBJ2-5, with D possibly being TRBD2 (6 bases). V gave up 6 bases and J gave up 2 bases, with 16 bases separating them. Germline V gene sequence: CDR1 LNHNV, CDR2 YYDKDF (reference sequence). The CDR3 has 15 amino acids. The CDR3 DNA reads as TGTGCCACCAGAACGATCGACAGCGGGCAAGAGACCCAGTACTTC. Its protein product is CATRTIDSGQETQYF.

The DNA for the CDR3 is TGCGCCAGCAGCCACGGGCAGGGGAGCTACGAGCAGTACTTC. This sequence encodes CASSHGQGSYEQYF. The chain links TRBV4-3 to TRBJ2-7; a weak D match, TRBD1 (6 bases). The CDR3 loop spans 14 amino acids. The V and J ends lost 3 bases and 3 bases respectively, with 12 bases between them. Germline V CDR1 and CDR2: LGHNA, YSLEER.

The rearrangement links TRBV19 to TRBJ1-5; D is ambiguous. The CDR3 contains 14 residues. The germline CDR1 and CDR2 sequences are LNHDA and SQIVND (reference sequence). Trimming removed 3 bases at V and 3 bases at J, with 9 bases between. The CDR3 DNA reads TGTGCCAGTAGTATCGTGAGGGTCAATCAGCCCCAGCATTTT. Protein sequence: CASSIVRVNQPQHF.